The T cell receptor (beta chain) described here comes from a study of T cells after yellow fever vaccination (dated by TCRdb to between 2018 and 2021). At the level of the whole study: The SMART-Seq v4 Ultra Low Input RNA kit was used to prepare libraries from fractions with low cell numbers. Blood was collected at multiple timepoints before and after primary and secondary immunization, and bulk PBMC replicates and cell subsets were isolated. Bulk TCR alpha and beta repertoires were sequenced longitudinally to track T-cell clones before and after primary and booster YFV17D yellow fever vaccination. Two healthy male donors made up the cohort, one aged 18 to 29 years and the other aged 30 to 40 years. Overall study results and their limits: FACS-sorted repertoires could contain abundant contaminating clonotypes from the bulk population, so computational filtering was required. The study included only two donors, which limits how far the findings can be generalized. The secondary T-cell response was weaker than the primary response but faster, peaking on day 5 instead of day 15. Most clones expanded after primary vaccination were re-detected after the booster (96% of CD4 and roughly 87% of CD8), suggesting broad memory maintenance. A small fraction of clonotypes showed up in both the CD4 and CD8 compartments, probably as a result of convergent recombination.

From its cysteine to its phenylalanine, the CDR3 spans 15 amino acids. Only CDR3 DNA is held: 45 bases, read in frame from base 1. After removal of 2 bases from V and 4 bases from J, the junction retains 8 bases not matched to a gene. The germline V gene sets CDR1 to SGHRS and CDR2 to YFSETQ. The treatment or condition label for this specimen denotes: live attenuated yellow fever vaccine strain. Two biological replicates of bulk PBMCs were collected at each blood-draw timepoint. A standard Ficoll-Paque protocol was used to isolate PBMCs from peripheral blood. TriZol was used to extract RNA from bulk PBMCs, from CD4 and CD8 fractions, and from dextramer-positive and dextramer-negative fractions. TCR cDNA was made using 5'RACE template switching, a step that added a universal primer site and unique molecular identifiers. Priming of cDNA synthesis was performed from both the TCR alpha and TCR beta constant segments. Library amplification involved two PCR steps, and the second step added sample barcodes and sequencing adapters. Libraries were sequenced on Illumina HiSeq 2500 (2x100 bp) or NovaSeq (2x150 bp). Per the original workflow: MIGEC was used to demultiplex reads and collapse the reads into UMI consensus sequences, and MiXCR was used for V(D)J alignment. Vaccine-responding clonotypes were defined with edgeR using replicate PBMC samples, requiring FDR below 0.01 and a log2 fold change above 5 up to day 15. Each bulk clonotype received a CD4 or CD8 identity based on whether the sequenced CD4 or CD8 repertoire contained that clonotype at higher abundance. TCRdb reanalyzed the raw reads on its own, using fastp at Q25 for trimming and MiXCR for clone calling, and kept in-frame beta chains. Identical CDR3 proteins give one entry, which carries the most common genes and DNA. The V and J calls were not made by the authors but by TCRdb's processing. This sample has just under 600,000 distinct CDR3 sequences in its table, and roughly 14% of those were observed once. Around 15% of the sample belongs to the ten largest clones.

With regard to this clonotype: What antigen it recognizes has not been identified. No much larger clonotype is one base removed from it; base qualities were not supplied.

The sequence joins TRBV5-1 to TRBJ2-5; the central 7 bases match TRBD1. Source: PBMCs, taken on the day of the yellow fever booster vaccination. This TCR came from a man between 25 and 39 years old who received the YFV17D yellow fever vaccine. CDR3 protein: CASSFTGTELETQYF. The DNA sequence is TGCGCCAGCAGCTTCACCGGGACAGAGCTAGAGACCCAGTACTTC. With all but the CDR3 taken from the reference TRBV5-1 and TRBJ2-5 genes, the full variable domain is: KAGVTQTPRYLIKTRGQQVTLSCSPISGHRSVSWYQQTPGQGLQFLFEYFSETQRNKGNFPGRFSGRQFSNSRSEMNVSTLELGDSALYLCASSFTGTELETQYFGPGTRLLVL.